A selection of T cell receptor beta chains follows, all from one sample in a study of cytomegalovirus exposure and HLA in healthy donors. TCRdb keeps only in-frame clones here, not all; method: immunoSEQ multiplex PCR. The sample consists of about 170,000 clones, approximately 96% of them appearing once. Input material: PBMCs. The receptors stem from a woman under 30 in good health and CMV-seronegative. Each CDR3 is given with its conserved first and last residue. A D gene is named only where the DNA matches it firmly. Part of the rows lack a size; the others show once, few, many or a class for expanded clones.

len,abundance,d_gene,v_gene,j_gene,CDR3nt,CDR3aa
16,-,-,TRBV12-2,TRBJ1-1,TGTGCAAGTCGCTTAGAGTATCCGGGTAGAAACACTGAAGCTTTCTTT,CASRLEYPGRNTEAFF
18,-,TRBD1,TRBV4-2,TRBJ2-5,TGTGCCAGCAGCCTATCGTTGTACGGGACAGGGAGGAGGGAGACCCAGTACTTC,CASSLSLYGTGRRETQYF
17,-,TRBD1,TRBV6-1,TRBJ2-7,TGTGCCAGCAGTGGACTACAGGGGCGGTTAAGGTCCTACGAGCAGTACTTC,CASSGLQGRLRSYEQYF
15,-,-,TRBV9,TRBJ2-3,TGTGCCAGCAGCCCGGGGGACAGACGCACAGATACGCAGTATTTT,CASSPGDRRTDTQYF
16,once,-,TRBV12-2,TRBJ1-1,-,CASRFGAGSMNTEAFF
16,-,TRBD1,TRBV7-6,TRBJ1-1,TGTGCCAGCAGCCGGACAGGGGGCAACTCGGGGACTGAAGCTTTCTTT,CASSRTGGNSGTEAFF
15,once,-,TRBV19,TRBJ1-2,TGTGCCAGTAGTCAAGGGGCCACTACGAACTATGGCTACACCTTC,CASSQGATTNYGYTF
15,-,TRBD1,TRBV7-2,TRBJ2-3,TGTGCCAGCAGCTCGGGACAGGTTTCCACAGATACGCAGTATTTT,CASSSGQVSTDTQYF
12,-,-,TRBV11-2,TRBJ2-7,TGTGCCAGCAGCTTATCGGAGTACGAGCAGTACTTC,CASSLSEYEQYF
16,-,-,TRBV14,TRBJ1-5,TGTGCCAGCAGCCAAGATCCCGACACCTCAAACAACGGCCAGCATTTT,CASSQDPDTSNNGQHF
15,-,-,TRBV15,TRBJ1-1,TGTGCCACCAGCACCAGTGGGGGGACCAACACTGAAGCTTTCTTT,CATSTSGGTNTEAFF
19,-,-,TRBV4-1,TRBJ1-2,TGCGCCAGCAGCCAAGATTTCCTAAACGCTGCGGCGAGTGACTATGGCTACACCTTC,CASSQDFLNAAASDYGYTF
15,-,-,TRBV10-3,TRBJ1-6,TGTGCCATCAGTGAAGGGACTGTTATAGGTTCACCCCTCCACTTT,CAISEGTVIGSPLHF
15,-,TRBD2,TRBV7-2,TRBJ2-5,TGTGCCAGCAGCCCCCCTAGCGGAGCTAAAGAGACCCAGTACTTC,CASSPPSGAKETQYF
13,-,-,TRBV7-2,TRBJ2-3,TGTGCCAGCAGCTTAGTTGGCCTGGATACGCAGTATTTT,CASSLVGLDTQYF
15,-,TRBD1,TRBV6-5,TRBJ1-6,TGTGCCAGCAGTTCCAGGGACAGGGGATATTCACCCCTCCACTTT,CASSSRDRGYSPLHF
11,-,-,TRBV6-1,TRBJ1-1,TGTGCCGACGGGGGGAACACTGAAGCTTTCTTT,CADGGNTEAFF
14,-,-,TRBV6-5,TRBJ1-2,TGTGCCAGCAGTTACTCGACAGGTAACTATGGCTACACCTTC,CASSYSTGNYGYTF
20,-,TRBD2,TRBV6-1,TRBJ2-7,TGTGCCAGCAGTGAAGCTCCTACAGGACTAGCGGGGGGGCGCTCCTACGAGCAGTACTTC,CASSEAPTGLAGGRSYEQYF
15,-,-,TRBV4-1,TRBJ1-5,TGCGCCAGCAGCCAACTTCAGGGTGGCAATCAGCCCCAGCATTTT,CASSQLQGGNQPQHF
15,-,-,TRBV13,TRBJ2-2,TGTGCCAGCAGCTTAGAAGGTCGGGACACCGGGGAGCTGTTTTTT,CASSLEGRDTGELFF
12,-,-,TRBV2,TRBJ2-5,TGTGCCAGCCGGGACTCTCAAGAGACCCAGTACTTC,CASRDSQETQYF